Below are 21 T cell receptor beta chains sequenced from a single sample in a study of identical twins. One entry per CDR3 protein results from TCRdb running MiXCR on the 5' RACE reads. The sample contains about 290,000 distinct CDR3 sequences, 9.5% of which appear only once. This same sample was also taken into another study, of yellow fever vaccine responses in identical twins.

Input material: CD8+ T cells sorted from blood. The receptor set was obtained from a woman aged 18 to 35 in good health.

This clonotype was observed a few times. The J gene is TRBJ2-5, the V gene TRBV7-2; 8 bases are shared with TRBD2. CDR3 size: 14 residues. CDR1 and CDR2 from the germline V gene are SGHTA and FQGNSA. Losses at the gene ends were 5 bases for V and 1 base for J; bases not matched to a gene: 3. The chain's CDR3 is CASSVTSGQETQYF. The CDR3, as DNA: TGTGCCAGCAGCGTCACTAGCGGCCAAGAGACCCAGTACTTC.

The chain links TRBV27 to TRBJ2-1; weak D call: TRBD1 (6 bases). The CDR3 runs 18 residues. V was cut by 2 bases and J by 2 bases, with 19 bases left in between. CDR1 is MNHEY, CDR2 SMNVEV, per germline (reference sequence). The CDR3 DNA is TGTGCCAGCAGTTTACTGAAAGGTACAGGGTTGCCCTACAATGAGCAGTTCTTC. Translation: CASSLLKGTGLPYNEQFF.

At least ten counts were recorded for this clonotype. The rearrangement joins TRBV29-1 to TRBJ2-7; D gene uncertain. The CDR3 is made up of 11 amino acids. Germline V CDR1 and CDR2: SQVTM, ANQGSEA. Trimming pared 4 bases from V and 3 bases from J, leaving 7 bases between. CDR3: CSVVADYEQYF. CDR3 sequence (DNA): TGCAGCGTTGTGGCGGACTACGAGCAGTACTTC.

The genes are TRBV20-1 and TRBJ2-7, with D possibly being TRBD2 (6 bases). This CDR3 comprises 16 residues. With 1 base removed from V and 0 bases from J, the gap between germline ends came to 16 bases. Germline assignment: CDR1 DFQATT and CDR2 SNEGSKA (reference sequence). CDR3 coding DNA: TGCAGTGCTAGAGGGAGGAGGGACGGAAGCTCCTACGAGCAGTACTTC. Protein: CSARGRRDGSSYEQYF.

This clonotype turned up a few times. The rearrangement joins TRBV4-1 to TRBJ1-6; 11 nucleotides match TRBD1. V was pared by 0 bases and J by 10 bases, with 2 bases of the junction left unmatched. CDR1 and CDR2 (germline): MGHRA, YSYEKL. This CDR3 comprises 15 residues. CDR3 loop: CASSQEWDRGSPLHF. CDR3 sequence (DNA): TGCGCCAGCAGCCAAGAATGGGACAGGGGGTCACCCCTCCACTTT.

This clonotype has ten or more counts. The chain carries TRBV5-6 and TRBJ2-1; D is unclear. V lost 4 bases and J lost 4, with 12 bases in between. CDR1 SGHDT and CDR2 YYEEEE come from the germline V gene. This CDR3 comprises 14 residues. The CDR3 DNA follows: TGTGCCAGCAGCCTTACGAACGGTTACAATGAGCAGTTCTTC. This codes for CASSLTNGYNEQFF.

This clonotype has at least ten counts. The chain recombines TRBV6-5 with TRBJ2-3; 11 bases line up with TRBD2. The V segment lost 4 bases and the J segment 6 bases; nucleotides outside the gene matches: 15. The CDR3 loop spans 18 amino acids. The germline gives CDR1 MNHEY, CDR2 SVGAGI. CDR3 in amino acids: CASSLASGGHATFDTQYF. CDR3 coding DNA: TGTGCCAGCAGTTTGGCTAGCGGGGGGCACGCCACCTTCGATACGCAGTATTTT.

The chain carries TRBV6-2 or TRBV6-3 and TRBJ2-1; the D gene is possibly TRBD2 (7 bases). This CDR3 is 15 amino acids long. Trimming pared 4 bases from V and 5 bases from J, leaving 15 bases between. Germline CDR1 and CDR2: MNHEY and SVGEGT. The CDR3 nucleotides are TGTGCCAGCAGTTCGGGGGGCGAACTGCACAATGAGCAGTTCTTC. Translated: CASSSGGELHNEQFF.

This clonotype came up a few times. This clone may be a read error of a much larger clone one base away. The chain couples TRBV12-3 or TRBV12-4 to TRBJ2-7; the D is unclear. CDR3 length: 18 amino acids. The chain's CDR3 is CAISLFVGTGLHSYEQYF. The CDR3 DNA follows: TGTGCCATCAGTTTATTTGTGGGTACGGGCCTACACTCCTACGAGCAGTACTTC.

This clonotype was seen more than once but under ten times. This chain links TRBV6-2 or TRBV6-3 with TRBJ2-7; 9 bases agree with TRBD1. The CDR3 contains 14 residues. Germline V lookup: CDR1 MNHEY, CDR2 SVGEGT. Losses at the gene ends were 4 bases for V and 5 bases for J; bases not matched to a gene: 6. CDR3: CASSFTTGGDEQYF. The CDR3, as DNA: TGTGCCAGCAGTTTCACGACAGGGGGGGACGAGCAGTACTTC.

V and J are TRBV20-1 and TRBJ2-1; 8 bases are shared with TRBD1. V gave up 5 bases and J gave up 6 bases; unmatched junction bases: 6. This CDR3 spans 13 amino acids. Germline CDR1 DFQATT, CDR2 SNEGSKA (reference sequence). CDR3 residues: CSALRTGGNEQFF. CDR3 DNA: TGCAGTGCTCTTCGTACAGGGGGCAATGAGCAGTTCTTC.

The sample holds a few counts of this clonotype. The chain couples TRBV11-2 to TRBJ2-3, with 7 bases lining up with TRBD1. The CDR3 has 15 residues. V lost 0 bases and J lost 6; bases outside the gene matches: 6. Germline lookup yields CDR1 SGHAT and CDR2 FQNNGV. CDR3 loop: CASSLDPGTEDTQYF. The CDR3, as DNA: TGTGCCAGCAGCTTAGACCCCGGGACAGAGGATACGCAGTATTTT. Together with reference TRBV11-2 and TRBJ2-3, the CDR3 gives the full variable domain: EAGVAQSPRYKIIEKRQSVAFWCNPISGHATLYWYQQILGQGPKLLIQFQNNGVVDDSQLPKDRFSAERLKGVDSTLKIQPAKLEDSAVYLCASSLDPGTEDTQYFGPGTRLTVL.

This chain connects TRBV2 to TRBJ2-3, with D uncertain. Germline loops: CDR1 SNHLY, CDR2 FYNNEI. V dropped 8 bases and J dropped 2 bases, with 8 bases sitting between them. This CDR3 comprises 12 residues. CDR3 nucleotides: TGTGCCAGCCAAATCCCCACAGATACGCAGTATTTT. It yields the protein CASQIPTDTQYF.

The V gene is TRBV27, the J gene TRBJ2-5; D is tentatively TRBD1 or TRBD2 (7 bases each). CDR3 length equals 16 residues. The germline CDR1 and CDR2 sequences are MNHEY and SMNVEV (reference sequence). Trimming shortened V by 5 bases and J by 5 bases, and 21 bases separated the two germline ends. This chain's CDR3 is CASSQGTTGRGETQYF. CDR3 nucleotides: TGTGCCAGCAGTCAGGGAACGACAGGGAGGGGGGAGACCCAGTACTTC.

The V and J genes are TRBV7-6 and TRBJ1-1, with D possibly TRBD1 on 6 matching bases. Germline assignment: CDR1 SGHVS and CDR2 FNYEAQ. The CDR3 contains 16 residues. V lost 5 bases, J lost 1 base, and 17 bases lay in between. The CDR3, as DNA: TGTGCCAGCAGCGGGAGAGAACAGGGAAAGAACACTGAAGCTTTCTTT. The encoded protein is CASSGREQGKNTEAFF. Full variable domain (missing parts from reference TRBV7-6 and TRBJ1-1): GAGVSQSPRYKVTKRGQDVALRCDPISGHVSLYWYRQALGQGPEFLTYFNYEAQQDKSGLPNDRFSAERPEGSISTLTIQRTEQRDSAMYRCASSGREQGKNTEAFFGQGTRLTVV.

There are a few counts of this clonotype. V gene TRBV2 combines with J gene TRBJ2-1, with a weak D call TRBD1 (6 bases). The CDR3 contains 16 residues. With 3 bases removed from V and 3 bases from J, the gap between germline ends came to 15 bases. CDR1 SNHLY and CDR2 FYNNEI come from the germline V gene. CDR3 sequence reads: CASSDEQGPHYNEQFF. The CDR3 bases are TGTGCCAGCAGTGACGAACAGGGCCCTCACTACAATGAGCAGTTCTTC. Combining the CDR3 with reference TRBV2 and TRBJ2-1 gives the whole variable domain EPEVTQTPSHQVTQMGQEVILRCVPISNHLYFYWYRQILGQKVEFLVSFYNNEISEKSEIFDDQFSVERPDGSNFTLKIRSTKLEDSAMYFCASSDEQGPHYNEQFFGPGTRLTVL.

This clonotype was seen a handful of times. V is TRBV7-3 and J is TRBJ1-1; possibly TRBD1 for D (5 bases). The germline V gene has CDR1 SGHTA and CDR2 FQGTGA. The CDR3 runs 13 residues. The V end was cut by 5 bases, the J end by 5 bases, with 12 bases between. CDR3 nucleotide sequence: TGTGCCAGCAGCCCTACAGGTGAAACTGAAGCTTTCTTT. This codes for CASSPTGETEAFF.

Many counts were recorded for this clonotype. The V call is TRBV10-3, the J call TRBJ2-1, with D tentatively TRBD1 (5 bases). V gave up 3 bases and J gave up 0 bases, with 9 bases separating them. Germline CDR1 reads ENHRY; CDR2 reads SYGVKD. The CDR3 consists of 15 residues. The CDR3 sequence is CAISDPGYSYNEQFF. DNA of the CDR3: TGTGCCATCAGTGACCCAGGGTACTCCTACAATGAGCAGTTCTTC.

The chain links TRBV30 to TRBJ2-1, with D uncertain. The CDR3 has 12 amino acids. CDR1 and CDR2 from the germline V gene are GTSNPN and SVGIG (reference sequence). The V gene lost 0 bases and the J gene lost 1 base, with 1 base spanning the gap. This CDR3 reads CAWSVSYNEQFF. The CDR3 DNA sequence: TGTGCCTGGAGTGTGTCCTACAATGAGCAGTTCTTC.

There are many counts of this clonotype. This rearrangement joins TRBV5-1 to TRBJ1-1, with D tentatively TRBD1 (6 bases). V lost 0 bases and J 0 bases, leaving 9 bases between the germline ends. CDR1 is SGHRS and CDR2 is YFSETQ in the germline V gene. The CDR3 runs to 15 residues. CDR3 sequence (DNA): TGCGCCAGCAGCTTGGATCGGGGGCTGAACACTGAAGCTTTCTTT. This sequence encodes CASSLDRGLNTEAFF.

This clonotype has ten or more counts. The genes are TRBV7-9 and TRBJ2-1; D is uncertain. Trimming took 1 base from V and 8 from J, leaving 9 bases between them. The CDR3 has 13 amino acids. In germline, CDR1 is SEHNR, CDR2 FQNEAQ (reference sequence). CDR3 protein: CASSLGSGDEQFF. In nucleotides, the CDR3 is TGTGCCAGCAGCTTAGGGTCTGGGGATGAGCAGTTCTTC.